One T cell receptor beta chain is described in this entry. This sample stems from a study of blood T cell repertoires in COVID-19. Whole-study context: Donors in the United States, Italy and Spain gave samples during acute or convalescent COVID-19. PBMCs, B-cell-depleted T cells, or T cells provided the cDNA or gDNA that made up the material.

Per the authors' pipeline: Estimation of nucleated cell counts was performed using reference gene primer amplification. Profiled with immunoSEQ multiplex PCR; TCRdb holds only in-frame clones, not every one. V and J calls and clone size are those listed in that table; D and trimming were worked out from the DNA. The sample records 150,000 to 180,000 clones, approximately 86% being singletons. Germline V gene sequence: CDR1 KGHSH, CDR2 LQKENI. This CDR3 has 15 amino acids. V was shortened by 0 bases and J by 8 bases, with 13 bases between the two germline ends. The genes are TRBV18 and TRBJ1-4, with D perhaps matching TRBD1 (6 bases). The sequence was obtained from a woman aged 70 to 79 with acute or convalescent COVID-19. Sequencing input: peripheral blood. In DNA, the CDR3 is TGTGCCAGCTCACCACCGGCGGGGGCAAGGGAAAAACTGTTTTTT. This sequence encodes CASSPPAGAREKLFF.